The clone carrying this TCR beta chain was picked up a small number of times. Its antigen is unidentified. Several immunoSEQ plates held equal portions of the genomic DNA taken from each subset. Some clones are missing from TCRdb's copy, which holds only in-frame ones; the method was immunoSEQ multiplex PCR. The sample has some 2,100,000 clones; just over 90% are singletons. CD45RO negativity and positive selection for CCR7 defined naive CD8 cells, a population that excluded terminally differentiated effector memory CD45RA+ cells. This sample was included in a study of shared clonotypes between healthy human individuals. For the study at large: Researchers assigned three CD4 naive, three CD4 memory, two CD8 naive and one CD8 memory plate to each donor. Study observations and caveats: On the whole, naive subsets had larger estimated richness than memory subsets had.

The CDR3 runs 17 residues. Deletions cut 0 bases from V and 2 bases from J, with 16 bases between. The germline gives CDR1 LNHDA, CDR2 SQIVND (reference sequence). The source of this sequence is a man aged 18 to 30 in good health. Some clones in this sample may be carry-over from other donors' samples. Sequencing used naive CD8+ T cells from PBMCs. The chain couples TRBV19 to TRBJ1-1; D is unclear. This CDR3 reads CASSIDPPGRFNTEAFF. CDR3 bases: TGTGCCAGTAGTATAGATCCGCCAGGCCGCTTCAACACTGAAGCTTTCTTT.